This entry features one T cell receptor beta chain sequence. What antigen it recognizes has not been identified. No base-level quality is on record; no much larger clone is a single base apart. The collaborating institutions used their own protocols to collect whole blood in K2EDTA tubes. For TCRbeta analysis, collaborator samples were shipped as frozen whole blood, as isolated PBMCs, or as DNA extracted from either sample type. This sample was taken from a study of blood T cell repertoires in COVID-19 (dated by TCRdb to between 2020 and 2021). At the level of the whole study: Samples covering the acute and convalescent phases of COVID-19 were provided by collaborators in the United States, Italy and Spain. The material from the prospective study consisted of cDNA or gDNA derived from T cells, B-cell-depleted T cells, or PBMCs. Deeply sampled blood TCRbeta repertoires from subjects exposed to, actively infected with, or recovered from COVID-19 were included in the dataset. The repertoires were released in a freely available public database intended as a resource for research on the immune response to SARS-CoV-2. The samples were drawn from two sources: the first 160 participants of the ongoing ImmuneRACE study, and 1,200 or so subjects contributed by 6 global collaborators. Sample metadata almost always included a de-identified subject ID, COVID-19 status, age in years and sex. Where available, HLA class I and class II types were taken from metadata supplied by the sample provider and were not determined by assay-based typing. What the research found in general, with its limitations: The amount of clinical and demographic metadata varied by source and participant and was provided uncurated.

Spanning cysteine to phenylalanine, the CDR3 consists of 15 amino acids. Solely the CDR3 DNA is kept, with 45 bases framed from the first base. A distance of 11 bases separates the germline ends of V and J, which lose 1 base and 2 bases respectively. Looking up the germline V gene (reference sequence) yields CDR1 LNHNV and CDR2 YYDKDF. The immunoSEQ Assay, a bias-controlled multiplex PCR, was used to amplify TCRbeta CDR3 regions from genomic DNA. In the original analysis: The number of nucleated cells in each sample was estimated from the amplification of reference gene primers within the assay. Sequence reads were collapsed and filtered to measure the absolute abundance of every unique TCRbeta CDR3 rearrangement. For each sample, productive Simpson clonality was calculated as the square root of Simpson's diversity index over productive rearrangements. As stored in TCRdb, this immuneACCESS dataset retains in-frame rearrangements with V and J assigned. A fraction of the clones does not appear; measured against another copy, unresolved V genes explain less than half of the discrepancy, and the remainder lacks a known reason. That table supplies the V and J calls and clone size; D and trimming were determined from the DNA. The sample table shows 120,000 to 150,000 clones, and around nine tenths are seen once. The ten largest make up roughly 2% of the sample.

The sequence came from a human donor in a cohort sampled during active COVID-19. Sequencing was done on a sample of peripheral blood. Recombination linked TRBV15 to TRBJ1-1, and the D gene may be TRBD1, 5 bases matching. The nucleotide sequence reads TGTGCCACCAGCAGAGGGGGGGTTAGAAACACTGAAGCTTTCTTT. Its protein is CATSRGGVRNTEAFF.